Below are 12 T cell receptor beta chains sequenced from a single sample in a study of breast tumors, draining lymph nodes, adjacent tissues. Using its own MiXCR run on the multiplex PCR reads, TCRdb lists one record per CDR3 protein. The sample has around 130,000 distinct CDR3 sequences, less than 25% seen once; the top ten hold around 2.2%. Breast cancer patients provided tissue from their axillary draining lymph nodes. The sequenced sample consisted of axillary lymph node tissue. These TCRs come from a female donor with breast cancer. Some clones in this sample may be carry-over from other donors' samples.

In DNA form, the CDR3 reads TGCAGCGTTGAGGCAGGGAATGAAAAACTGTTTTTT. Its protein product is CSVEAGNEKLFF. The rearrangement uses TRBV29-1 and TRBJ1-4; D is possibly TRBD1 (5 bases). V dropped 3 bases and J dropped 5 bases, with 7 bases sitting between them. CDR3 length: 12 amino acids. From germline, CDR1 is SQVTM and CDR2 ANQGSEA.

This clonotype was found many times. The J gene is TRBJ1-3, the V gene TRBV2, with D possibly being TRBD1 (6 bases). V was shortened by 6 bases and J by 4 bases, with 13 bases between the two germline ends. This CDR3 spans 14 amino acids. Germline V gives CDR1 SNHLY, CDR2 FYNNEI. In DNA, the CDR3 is TGTGCCAGCAGCGTACAGGGTTTAGGAAACACCATATATTTT. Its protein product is CASSVQGLGNTIYF.

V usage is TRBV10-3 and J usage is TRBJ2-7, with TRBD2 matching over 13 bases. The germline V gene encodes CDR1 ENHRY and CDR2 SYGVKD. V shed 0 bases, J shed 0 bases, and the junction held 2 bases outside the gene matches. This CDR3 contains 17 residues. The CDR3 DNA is TGTGCCATCAGTGAGTCCGGACTAGCGGGAGTCTCCTACGAGCAGTACTTC. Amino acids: CAISESGLAGVSYEQYF.

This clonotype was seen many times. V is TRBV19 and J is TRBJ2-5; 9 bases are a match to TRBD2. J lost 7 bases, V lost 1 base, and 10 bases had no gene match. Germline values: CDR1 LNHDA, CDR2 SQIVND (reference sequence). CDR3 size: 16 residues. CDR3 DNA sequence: TGTGCCAGTAGTATAGGGGGGTTAGCGGGAGAGGTGACCCAGTACTTC. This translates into CASSIGGLAGEVTQYF.

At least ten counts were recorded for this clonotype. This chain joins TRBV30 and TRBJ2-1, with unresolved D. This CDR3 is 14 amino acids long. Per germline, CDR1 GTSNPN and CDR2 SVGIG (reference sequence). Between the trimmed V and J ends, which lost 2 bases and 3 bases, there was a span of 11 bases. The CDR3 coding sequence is TGTGCCTGGAGTCCCTTAGGAGTCTACAATGAGCAGTTCTTC. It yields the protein CAWSPLGVYNEQFF.

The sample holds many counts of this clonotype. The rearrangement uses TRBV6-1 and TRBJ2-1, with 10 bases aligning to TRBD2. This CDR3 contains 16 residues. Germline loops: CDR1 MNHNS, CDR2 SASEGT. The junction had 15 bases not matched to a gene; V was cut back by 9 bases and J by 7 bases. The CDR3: CASVGGTGTSVNEQFF. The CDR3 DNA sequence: TGTGCCAGTGTGGGAGGGACCGGGACTAGCGTAAATGAGCAGTTCTTC.

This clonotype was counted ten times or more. The CDR3 nucleotides are TGCAGCGTTGAGGGACAGGGCGGTCAGCCCCAGCATTTT. Translation: CSVEGQGGQPQHF. V and J are TRBV29-1 and TRBJ1-5; 9 bases are a match to TRBD1. Germline loops: CDR1 SQVTM, CDR2 ANQGSEA. J lost 6 bases, V lost 3 bases, and 3 bases had no gene match. The CDR3 is 13 residues long.

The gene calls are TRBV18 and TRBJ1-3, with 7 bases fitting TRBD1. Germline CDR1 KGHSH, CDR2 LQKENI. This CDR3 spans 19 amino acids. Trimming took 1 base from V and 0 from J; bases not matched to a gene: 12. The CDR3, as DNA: TGTGCCAGCTCACCACAGTCCCGACAGGGTATAACCTCTGGAAACACCATATATTTT. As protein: CASSPQSRQGITSGNTIYF.

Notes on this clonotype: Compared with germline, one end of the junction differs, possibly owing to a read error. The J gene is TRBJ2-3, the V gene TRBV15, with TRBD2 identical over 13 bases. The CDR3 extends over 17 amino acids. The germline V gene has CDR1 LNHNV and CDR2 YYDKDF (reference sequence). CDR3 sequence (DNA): TGTGCCACCAACGATGGACTAGCGGGAGTATCCACAGATACGCAGTATTTC. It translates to CATNDGLAGVSTDTQYF.

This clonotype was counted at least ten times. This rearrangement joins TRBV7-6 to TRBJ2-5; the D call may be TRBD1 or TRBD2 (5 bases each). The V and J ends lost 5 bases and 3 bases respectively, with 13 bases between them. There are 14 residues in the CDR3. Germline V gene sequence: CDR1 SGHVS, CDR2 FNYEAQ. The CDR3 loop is CASSPGTEEETQYF. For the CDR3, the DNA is TGTGCCAGCAGCCCCGGGACCGAAGAAGAGACCCAGTACTTC.

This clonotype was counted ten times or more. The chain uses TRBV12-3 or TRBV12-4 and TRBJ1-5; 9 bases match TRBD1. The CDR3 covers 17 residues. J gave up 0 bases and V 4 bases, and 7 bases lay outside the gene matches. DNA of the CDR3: TGTGCCAGCAGTTGGGACAGGGTTGAGTATAGCAATCAGCCCCAGCATTTT. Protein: CASSWDRVEYSNQPQHF.

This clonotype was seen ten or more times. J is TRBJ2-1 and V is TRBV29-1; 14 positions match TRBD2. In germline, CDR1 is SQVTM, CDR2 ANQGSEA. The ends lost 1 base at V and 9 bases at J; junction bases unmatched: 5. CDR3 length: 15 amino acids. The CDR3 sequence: CSVEVGLAGGSEQFF. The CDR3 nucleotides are TGCAGCGTTGAAGTAGGACTAGCGGGAGGAAGTGAGCAGTTCTTC.